The 19 T cell receptor beta chains below were found in one sample sequenced in a study of Graves' ophthalmopathy and Graves' hyperthyroidism. RNA transcripts were the template, and TCR beta CDR3 regions were amplified from them. Following a first-round RT-PCR that used HTBI primers, a second-round multiplex PCR was carried out. TCRdb called the multiplex PCR reads again in MiXCR, with one record for every CDR3 protein. The sample has over a million distinct CDR3 sequences; roughly 35% are singletons. Sequenced input: peripheral blood or thyroid tissue (not recorded which). The receptors were sampled from an adult man with Graves' hyperthyroidism.

The rearrangement links TRBV9 to TRBJ2-6; tentative D call: TRBD1 (6 bases). V dropped 7 bases and J dropped 1 base, with 15 bases sitting between them. Germline assignment: CDR1 SGDLS and CDR2 YYNGEE. There are 16 residues in the CDR3. The CDR3: CASVGAGVSGANVLTF. CDR3 nucleotide sequence: TGTGCCAGCGTTGGGGCAGGGGTTTCTGGGGCCAACGTCCTGACTTTC.

As DNA, the CDR3 is TGCAGCGCCGCAGAGGGGGGGACCGGGGAGCTGTTTTTT. Protein product: CSAAEGGTGELFF. The chain couples TRBV29-1 to TRBJ2-2; TRBD2 might be the D (7 bases). V lost 7 bases, J lost 5 bases, and 14 bases lay in between. Germline lookup yields CDR1 SQVTM and CDR2 ANQGSEA. The CDR3 totals 13 residues.

This chain joins TRBV10-3 and TRBJ2-5, with 9 bases identical to TRBD1. Trimming removed 4 bases from V and 4 bases from J; junction bases left unmatched: 7. Germline V gives CDR1 ENHRY, CDR2 SYGVKD. The CDR3 length is 15 residues. This CDR3 reads CAISADLTGGETQYF. The CDR3 DNA reads TGTGCCATCAGTGCCGACCTGACAGGGGGAGAGACCCAGTACTTC.

For this clonotype: The junction departs from the called germline gene at one end, perhaps through a read error. The rearrangement links TRBV10-3 to TRBJ2-7, with 7 nucleotides matching TRBD1. CDR3 length: 15 residues. CDR1 is ENHRY, CDR2 SYGVKD, per germline. The CDR3 DNA is TGTGCCAGCAGTTTCGCAGGGGGATTTACGGACGAGCAGTACTTC. It encodes CASSFAGGFTDEQYF.

The J gene is TRBJ1-2, the V gene TRBV10-2; tentatively, D is TRBD1 (6 bases). Trimming cost V 8 bases and J 2 bases, with 15 bases left between them. Germline CDR1 and CDR2: WSHSY and SAAADI. The CDR3 length is 14 residues. CDR3 sequence reads: CASQDSLLNYGYTF. The CDR3 DNA reads as TGCGCCAGCCAGGACAGTCTTTTAAACTATGGCTACACCTTC.

The CDR3 is CASSHREGSYNSPLHF. The CDR3 nucleotides read TGTGCCAGCAGCCACAGGGAAGGGTCCTATAATTCACCCCTCCACTTT. V gene TRBV9 combines with J gene TRBJ1-6; TRBD1 might be the D (6 bases). Between the trimmed V and J ends, which lost 4 bases and 1 base, there was a span of 12 bases. The CDR3 covers 16 residues. Germline assignment: CDR1 SGDLS and CDR2 YYNGEE.

Comment on this clonotype: It may be a read error: a sequence one base away is much more abundant. The chain links TRBV29-1 to TRBJ2-7; D is perhaps TRBD1 (7 bases). CDR1 is SQVTM, CDR2 ANQGSEA, per germline. The CDR3 loop spans 14 amino acids. V lost 3 bases and J lost 2, with 14 bases in between. CDR3 DNA: TGCAGCGTTGAGTGGGTCAGGGGGGCCTACGAGCAGTACTTC. Protein product: CSVEWVRGAYEQYF.

The sample holds many counts of this clonotype. The chain combines TRBV7-8 with TRBJ1-2; TRBD1 is a possible D gene (5 bases). V shed 3 bases and J shed 3 bases, with 8 bases lying between them. The CDR3 spans 13 residues. Germline lookup yields CDR1 SGHVS and CDR2 FQNEAQ. Here the CDR3 DNA reads TGTGCCAGCAGCTTCGACAGCTACTATGGCTACACCTTC. This translates into CASSFDSYYGYTF.

This chain uses TRBV18 with TRBJ2-5; 9 nucleotides agree with TRBD1. Germline lookup yields CDR1 KGHSH and CDR2 LQKENI. The trim removed 3 bases at V and 5 bases at J, leaving 7 bases unmatched. The CDR3 spans 15 residues. CDR3 loop: CASSPPTGGSETQYF. Written as DNA, the CDR3 is TGTGCCAGCTCACCTCCGACAGGGGGATCGGAGACCCAGTACTTC.

This clonotype was seen more than once but under ten times. This clone may be a read error of a much larger clone one base away. V gene TRBV7-6 combines with J gene TRBJ2-5; perhaps TRBD2 as D (5 bases). The ends were cut back, 7 bases at V and 5 bases at J, with 14 bases in the middle. CDR1 SGHVS and CDR2 FNYEAQ come from the germline V gene. The CDR3 sequence is 13 residues long. CDR3: CASTLEVKETQYF. CDR3 coding DNA: TGTGCCAGCACCCTGGAGGTTAAGGAGACCCAGTACTTC.

This clonotype came up many times. The chain couples TRBV19 to TRBJ1-1; weak D call: TRBD1 (5 bases). The germline V gene has CDR1 LNHDA and CDR2 SQIVND (reference sequence). The CDR3 has 14 amino acids. With 6 bases removed from V and 5 bases from J, the gap between germline ends came to 16 bases. The CDR3, as DNA: TGTGCCAGTAGGGGCCGAGGAGGGGTTACTGAAGCTTTCTTT. This sequence encodes CASRGRGGVTEAFF.

This clonotype showed up just a few times. The V gene is TRBV5-4, the J gene TRBJ2-7; TRBD2 matches 7 bases. With V trimmed by 0 bases and J by 7 bases, 10 bases remained unmatched. This CDR3 has 15 residues. The germline V gene encodes CDR1 SGHNT and CDR2 YYREEE (reference sequence). The chain's CDR3 is CASSLDGGRTGEQYF. The CDR3 DNA sequence: TGTGCCAGCAGCTTGGATGGCGGGAGAACGGGAGAGCAGTACTTC. The full variable domain, completed using reference TRBV5-4 and TRBJ2-7, is ETGVTQSPTHLIKTRGQQVTLRCSSQSGHNTVSWYQQALGQGPQFIFQYYREEENGRGNFPPRFSGLQFPNYSSELNVNALELDDSALYLCASSLDGGRTGEQYFGPGTRLTVT.

This clonotype was seen ten or more times. This chain links TRBV7-9 with TRBJ2-7; D unclear. Between the trimmed V and J ends, which lost 5 bases and 7 bases, there was a span of 9 bases. Germline values: CDR1 SEHNR, CDR2 FQNEAQ (reference sequence). CDR3 length: 11 residues. CDR3 nucleotides: TGTGCCAGCAGCCGTATGGGGGAGCAGTACTTC. It translates to CASSRMGEQYF.

The table lists this clonotype with a few counts. The gene calls are TRBV28 and TRBJ1-6; 7 positions match TRBD1. The CDR3 is 14 residues long. The germline V gene encodes CDR1 MDHEN and CDR2 SYDVKM. The junction had 8 bases not matched to a gene; V was cut back by 6 bases and J by 9 bases. The CDR3 sequence is CASRATGEGSPLHF. CDR3 nucleotides: TGTGCCAGCAGGGCCACAGGGGAGGGTTCACCCCTCCACTTT. The full variable domain, completed using reference TRBV28 and TRBJ1-6, is DVKVTQSSRYLVKRTGEKVFLECVQDMDHENMFWYRQDPGLGLRLIYFSYDVKMKEKGDIPEGYSVSREKKERFSLILESASTNQTSMYLCASRATGEGSPLHFGNGTRLTVT.

This clonotype has a count of ten or more. The J gene is TRBJ1-5, the V gene TRBV20-1; the D gene is possibly TRBD1 (5 bases). The V gene's germline CDR1 is DFQATT and CDR2 SNEGSKA (reference sequence). V was pared by 3 bases and J by 7 bases, with 13 bases between. The CDR3 is 13 amino acids. The CDR3 DNA reads TGCAGTGCTAGTGGGAGTGGGGACCAGCCCCAGCATTTT. Its translation: CSASGSGDQPQHF.

V usage is TRBV15 and J usage is TRBJ2-5; no clear D gene. Germline CDR1 reads LNHNV; CDR2 reads YYDKDF (reference sequence). CDR3 size: 12 residues. Trimming cost V 1 base and J 5 bases, with 5 bases left between them. CDR3 sequence: CATSRVEETQYF. The CDR3 DNA sequence: TGTGCCACCAGCAGAGTCGAGGAGACCCAGTACTTC.

In its sample, this clonotype was seen many times. CDR3 sequence (DNA): TGTGCCAGCAGTCAACTGGGAAATCAGCCCCAGCATTTT. Protein: CASSQLGNQPQHF. The chain uses TRBV12-3 or TRBV12-4 and TRBJ1-5; D gene uncertain. Trimming took off 5 bases at V and 4 bases at J, with 9 bases between the two ends. This CDR3 comprises 13 residues.

This clonotype was recorded once. A single base separates this from a much larger clone, so it may be a read error. V usage is TRBV7-2 and J usage is TRBJ1-4, with D hard to call. Trimming removed 5 bases from V and 10 bases from J, with 17 bases in between. There are 14 residues in the CDR3. Germline CDR1 reads SGHTA; CDR2 reads FQGNSA. The CDR3 sequence is CASSPGIVGSKLFF. As DNA, the CDR3 is TGTGCCAGCAGCCCCGGGATCGTGGGGTCAAAACTGTTTTTT.

This clonotype was found many times. The chain joins TRBV6-5 to TRBJ1-2, with TRBD1 matching 8 bases. CDR1 and CDR2 (germline): MNHEY, SVGAGI. This CDR3 contains 17 residues. V lost 6 bases, J lost 6 bases, and 18 bases stayed unmatched. The CDR3 sequence is CASRANWTGSRDHGYTF. CDR3 DNA sequence: TGTGCCAGCAGGGCGAATTGGACAGGGTCACGGGATCATGGCTACACCTTC.